This T cell receptor beta chain appears in the sequencing data of a study of blood T cell repertoires in COVID-19. Across the study: Both acute and convalescent COVID-19 samples were obtained from the United States, Italy and Spain. From T cells, B-cell-depleted T cells, or PBMCs came the material, which was cDNA or gDNA.

In the original processing: Amplification with reference gene primers provided the estimates of nucleated cell counts. Sequencing used immunoSEQ multiplex PCR; TCRdb keeps in-frame clones, though not all of them. The DNA gave D and trimming, while V, J and clone size come from that table. The sample has tens of thousands of clones; 85% are singletons. Trimming left V 3 bases short and J 0 bases short, with 6 bases between. CDR1 is SGHNT, CDR2 YENEEA, per germline. The CDR3 runs 15 residues. The J gene is TRBJ1-6, the V gene TRBV11-3, with D tentatively TRBD1 (5 bases). The sequencing input was peripheral blood. The source is a man in his forties or fifties with acute or convalescent COVID-19. The CDR3 here is CASSLGGSYNSPLHF. In DNA form, the CDR3 reads TGTGCCAGCAGCTTGGGGGGCTCCTATAATTCACCCCTCCACTTT.